This T cell receptor (beta chain) was found in a study of blood T cell repertoires in COVID-19. Profiling relied on immunoSEQ multiplex PCR, and the TCRdb table lists in-frame clones only, not all of them. There are approximately 300,000 clones in the sample; around 90% occur only once, and 5% to 5.5% lies in the top ten. CDR3 length: 16 amino acids. CDR1 is SGHDT, CDR2 YYEEEE, per germline. The V gene end was trimmed by 3 bases and the J gene end by 6 bases; junction bases not matched to a gene: 12. Participant ages covered about 18 to 95 years across 24 US areas. V gene TRBV5-6 combines with J gene TRBJ2-7; 10 bases are a match to TRBD2. Sequenced: PBMCs or T cells enriched from blood (not recorded which). The receptor was isolated from a man between 60 and 75 years old who had recovered from COVID-19. The DNA of the CDR3 is TGTGCCAGCAGCTCCTGGACTAGCGGCCCCTCTAGCGAGCAGTACTTC. This codes for CASSSWTSGPSSEQYF.